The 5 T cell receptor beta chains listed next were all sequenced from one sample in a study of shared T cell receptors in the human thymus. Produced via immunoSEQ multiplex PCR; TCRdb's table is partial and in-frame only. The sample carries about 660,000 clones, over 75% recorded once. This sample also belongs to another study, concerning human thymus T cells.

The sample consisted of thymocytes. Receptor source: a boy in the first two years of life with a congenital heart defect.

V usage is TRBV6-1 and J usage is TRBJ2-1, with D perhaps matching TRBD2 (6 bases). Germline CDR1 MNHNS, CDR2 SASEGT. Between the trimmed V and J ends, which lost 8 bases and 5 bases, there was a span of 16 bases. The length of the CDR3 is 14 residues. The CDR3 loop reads CASGLGGSDNEQFF. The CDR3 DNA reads TGTGCCAGCGGTCTGGGGGGAAGTGACAATGAGCAGTTCTTC.

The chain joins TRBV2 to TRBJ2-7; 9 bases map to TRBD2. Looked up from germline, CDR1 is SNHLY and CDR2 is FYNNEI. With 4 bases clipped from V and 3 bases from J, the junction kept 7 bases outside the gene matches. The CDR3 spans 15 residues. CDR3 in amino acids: CASSAPVTSGYEQYF. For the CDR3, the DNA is TGTGCCAGCAGTGCCCCGGTGACTAGCGGCTACGAGCAGTACTTC.

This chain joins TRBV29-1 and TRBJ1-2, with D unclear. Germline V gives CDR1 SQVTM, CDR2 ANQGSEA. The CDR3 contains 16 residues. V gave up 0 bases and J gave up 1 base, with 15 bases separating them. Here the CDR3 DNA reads TGCAGCGTTGAAGATAAGGGCAGACTATTTAACTATGGCTACACCTTC. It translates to CSVEDKGRLFNYGYTF.

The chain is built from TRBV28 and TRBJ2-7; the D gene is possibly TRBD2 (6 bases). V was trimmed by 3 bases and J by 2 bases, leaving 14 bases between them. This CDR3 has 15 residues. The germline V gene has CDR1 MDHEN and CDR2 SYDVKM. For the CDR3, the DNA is TGTGCCAGCAGTTTGTGGGGGGACTTAGCCTACGAGCAGTACTTC. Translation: CASSLWGDLAYEQYF.

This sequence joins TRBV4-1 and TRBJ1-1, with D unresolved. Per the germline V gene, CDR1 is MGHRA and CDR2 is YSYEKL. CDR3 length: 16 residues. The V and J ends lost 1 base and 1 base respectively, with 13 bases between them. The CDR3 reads CASSQVDSGPNTEAFF. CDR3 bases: TGCGCCAGCAGCCAAGTAGATTCGGGTCCGAACACTGAAGCTTTCTTT.